This T cell receptor (beta chain) appears in the sequencing data of a study of T cells after yellow fever vaccination. On this clonotype: Its cognate antigen is unknown.

Trimming left V 6 bases short and J 0 bases short, with 12 bases between. Germline V CDR1 and CDR2: DFQATT, SNEGSKA (reference sequence). The CDR3 extends over 14 amino acids. The study's findings and limits: Only a minor proportion of clonotypes was detected across both CD4 and CD8 compartments. The presence of abundant clonotypes contaminating from the bulk population was possible in FACS-sorted repertoires.

TCRdb recomputed calls from the 5' RACE reads with MiXCR, one row per CDR3 protein. Found here are a few hundred thousand distinct CDR3 sequences, around a tenth of them singletons; the top ten hold around 18%. The receptor's source is a man in his late teens or twenties who received the YFV17D yellow fever vaccine. V and J are TRBV20-1 and TRBJ1-5; D is ambiguous. The source was PBMCs, collected on the day of the first yellow fever vaccination. As DNA, the CDR3 is TGCAGTGCATACGACCGGTATAGCAATCAGCCCCAGCATTTT. Its translation is CSAYDRYSNQPQHF.